A single sample is the source of the 27 T cell receptor beta chains below, sequenced in a study of beta chain features in type 1 diabetes. These receptors lack a known antigen. Whole-study findings and limits: Type 1 diabetes patients had TCRB CDR3s that were shorter (moderately but significantly so) in all four CD4+ subsets.

All of the isolated RNA was reverse transcribed, so expressed TCRB transcripts were sequenced. Data came from immunoSEQ multiplex PCR; TCRdb stores just in-frame clones and leaves some out. The sample lists hundreds of thousands of clones; 9.5% to 13% were seen once. Sequencing was done on a sample of naive CD4+ T cells from blood. These receptors all stem from a man aged 25-45 years with type 1 diabetes.

The chain is built from TRBV29-1 and TRBJ2-1; 9 nucleotides agree with TRBD1. V lost 6 bases, J lost 5 bases, and 11 bases stayed unmatched. This CDR3 spans 15 amino acids. CDR1 SQVTM and CDR2 ANQGSEA come from the germline V gene. The CDR3 coding sequence is TGCAGCGTCCCAGCCGGGACAGGGACAAACAATGAGCAGTTCTTC. This codes for CSVPAGTGTNNEQFF.

A few counts support this clone. The chain recombines TRBV5-1 with TRBJ1-2, with D possibly TRBD1 on 5 matching bases. The germline gives CDR1 SGHRS, CDR2 YFSETQ. This CDR3 contains 14 residues. Deletions cut 0 bases from V and 6 bases from J, with 12 bases between. In nucleotides, the CDR3 is TGCGCCAGCAGCTTGGCCGGGACTCCTCATGGCTACACCTTC. It specifies CASSLAGTPHGYTF.

The J gene is TRBJ2-5, the V gene TRBV6-1, with 7 bases identical to TRBD2. Germline CDR1 MNHNS, CDR2 SASEGT. The CDR3 runs to 16 residues. J lost 5 bases, V lost 0 bases, and 9 bases had no gene match. DNA of the CDR3: TGTGCCAGCAGTGAAGCGGGGACTACGGTGTGGGAGACCCAGTACTTC. Translation gives CASSEAGTTVWETQYF.

The J gene is TRBJ2-3, the V gene TRBV4-2; TRBD2 agrees at 9 bases. This CDR3 has 17 residues. Trimming took 0 bases from V and 1 from J; bases not matched to a gene: 5. Germline CDR1 LGHNA, CDR2 YNFKEQ. In DNA, the CDR3 is TGTGCCAGCAGCCAAGATCACGCGGGGGGGGGCACAGATACGCAGTATTTT. Translating gives CASSQDHAGGGTDTQYF.

The chain is built from TRBV5-1 and TRBJ1-1; 8 nucleotides align to TRBD1. Germline V gives CDR1 SGHRS, CDR2 YFSETQ. The CDR3 spans 15 residues. V shed 4 bases, J shed 5 bases, and the junction held 10 bases outside the gene matches. CDR3 protein: CASSDARQGRTEAFF. As DNA, the CDR3 is TGCGCCAGCAGCGACGCGCGACAGGGGAGGACTGAAGCTTTCTTT.

This clone has a handful of counts. CDR3 nucleotide sequence: TGTGCCAGTCTCCCGACGGGGGCGGGGGTCGGGGAGCTGTTTTTT. It is translated as CASLPTGAGVGELFF. The chain has TRBV6-1 and TRBJ2-2; tentative D call: TRBD2 (7 bases). Per the germline V gene, CDR1 is MNHNS and CDR2 is SASEGT. Trimming took 9 bases from V and 7 from J, leaving 21 bases between them. There are 15 residues in the CDR3.

This chain links TRBV9 with TRBJ1-3, with unresolved D. Germline V gene data show CDR1 as SGDLS and CDR2 as YYNGEE. Trimming pared 7 bases from V and 0 bases from J, leaving 11 bases between. The CDR3 extends over 14 amino acids. This CDR3 is CASGSGASGNTIYF. CDR3 coding DNA: TGTGCCAGCGGCTCAGGCGCCTCTGGAAACACCATATATTTT.

This clone was picked up a small number of times. The CDR3 is CASSRDRGDYGYTF. Written as DNA, the CDR3 is TGTGCCAGCAGCCGGGACAGGGGGGACTATGGCTACACCTTC. This rearrangement joins TRBV5-4 to TRBJ1-2; 11 nucleotides match TRBD1. The CDR3 sequence is 14 residues long. The germline CDR1 and CDR2 sequences are SGHNT and YYREEE (reference sequence). V trimming: 4 bases; J trimming: 3 bases; junction bases outside the gene matches: 2.

This clone has just a few counts. The chain combines TRBV29-1 with TRBJ2-4; D is perhaps TRBD2 (7 bases). Germline V gene sequence: CDR1 SQVTM, CDR2 ANQGSEA. This CDR3 region has 14 residues. Between the trimmed V and J ends, which lost 4 bases and 2 bases, there was a span of 12 bases. The CDR3 nucleotides read TGCAGCGTTGCTGGGGGGGGCACCAAAAACATTCAGTACTTC. Amino acids: CSVAGGGTKNIQYF. Filled out from reference TRBV29-1 and TRBJ2-4, the complete variable domain reads SAVISQKPSRDICQRGTSLTIQCQVDSQVTMMFWYRQQPGQSLTLIATANQGSEATYESGFVIDKFPISRPNLTFSTLTVSNMSPEDSSIYLCSVAGGGTKNIQYFGAGTRLSVL.

The rearrangement links TRBV4-3 to TRBJ2-7, with TRBD1 identical over 7 bases. The V segment lost 4 bases and the J segment 0 bases; nucleotides outside the gene matches: 9. Looked up from germline, CDR1 is LGHNA and CDR2 is YSLEER. The CDR3 sequence is 16 residues long. This CDR3 reads CASSPMKTGSSYEQYF. The CDR3 DNA sequence: TGCGCCAGCAGCCCCATGAAGACAGGGAGCTCCTACGAGCAGTACTTC.

This clone was seen a few times. The chain carries TRBV7-8 and TRBJ2-5; the D is unclear. Trimming removed 3 bases from V and 1 base from J, with 15 bases in between. In germline, CDR1 is SGHVS, CDR2 FQNEAQ. This CDR3 spans 16 amino acids. The CDR3 here is CASSFTRLPSQETQYF. CDR3 in DNA: TGTGCCAGCAGCTTTACCCGACTCCCCAGCCAAGAGACCCAGTACTTC.

This clone appeared a few times. The chain is built from TRBV7-9 and TRBJ2-3; tentative D call: TRBD2 (7 bases). The CDR3 is 15 residues long. Trimming cost V 6 bases and J 4 bases, with 17 bases left between them. Germline lookup yields CDR1 SEHNR and CDR2 FQNEAQ (reference sequence). CDR3 protein: CASSPRGAVPDTQYF. For the CDR3, the DNA is TGTGCCAGCAGTCCACGGGGGGCCGTCCCAGATACGCAGTATTTT.

The V call is TRBV9, the J call TRBJ2-5, with D tentatively TRBD2 (5 bases). Looked up from germline, CDR1 is SGDLS and CDR2 is YYNGEE. The CDR3 runs to 13 residues. Trimming pared 0 bases from V and 5 bases from J, leaving 8 bases between. The CDR3 DNA reads TGTGCCAGCAGCGTAGGTCCGGGGGAGACCCAGTACTTC. Amino acids: CASSVGPGETQYF.

The chain carries TRBV9 and TRBJ2-5, with 13 bases that match TRBD2. Germline trimming cut 3 bases from V and 5 bases from J; bases unmatched to any gene: 7. Germline CDR1 and CDR2: SGDLS and YYNGEE. There are 16 residues in the CDR3. The CDR3 reads CASSEQTSGGWETQYF. CDR3 nucleotides: TGTGCCAGCAGCGAGCAGACTAGCGGGGGGTGGGAGACCCAGTACTTC.

This clone was observed a few times. The chain links TRBV5-1 to TRBJ2-5; TRBD2 matches 11 bases. The CDR3 loop spans 15 amino acids. V shed 3 bases, J shed 3 bases, and the junction held 4 bases outside the gene matches. From germline, CDR1 is SGHRS and CDR2 YFSETQ. CDR3 residues: CASSSGTSGKETQYF. CDR3 sequence (DNA): TGCGCCAGCAGCTCCGGGACTAGCGGAAAAGAGACCCAGTACTTC.

This clone was picked up a small number of times. The chain uses TRBV7-2 and TRBJ2-6; possible D gene TRBD1, 6 bases. The CDR3 is 16 amino acids. Germline values: CDR1 SGHTA, CDR2 FQGNSA. V lost 5 bases and J lost 2, with 13 bases in between. This chain's CDR3 is CASSLYRVTGANVLTF. The DNA for the CDR3 is TGTGCCAGCAGCCTCTACAGGGTTACTGGGGCCAACGTCCTGACTTTC.

This chain links TRBV5-1 with TRBJ1-6; D gene ambiguous. V lost 7 bases, J lost 9 bases, and 20 bases lay in between. Germline assignment: CDR1 SGHRS and CDR2 YFSETQ. The CDR3 has 15 amino acids. DNA of the CDR3: TGCGCCAGCTCCCGGGAGCCCATCCCCGGTTCACCCCTCCACTTT. It specifies CASSREPIPGSPLHF.

In its sample, this clone was seen a few times. The chain combines TRBV28 with TRBJ2-6; tentatively, D is TRBD2 (6 bases). Germline CDR1 is MDHEN and CDR2 is SYDVKM. V lost 11 bases, J lost 3 bases, and 14 bases lay in between. The length of the CDR3 is 14 residues. The chain's CDR3 is CASTRGSGANVLTF. The CDR3 DNA is TGTGCCTCCACCCGGGGGAGTGGGGCCAACGTCCTGACTTTC.

The V and J genes are TRBV2 and TRBJ2-3; D is unresolved. The CDR3 length is 12 residues. Germline loops: CDR1 SNHLY, CDR2 FYNNEI. The germline V and J ends were trimmed by 7 bases and 5 bases, with 10 bases remaining between them. The CDR3 nucleotides read TGTGCCAGCAATGTCGGCGGAGATACGCAGTATTTT. Translation: CASNVGGDTQYF.

The chain is built from TRBV4-1 and TRBJ2-3, with a possible D match to TRBD1 (6 bases). The CDR3 length is 16 residues. Trimming stripped 0 bases from V and 0 bases from J, with 10 bases between. From germline, CDR1 is MGHRA and CDR2 YSYEKL. CDR3 sequence reads: CASSQEQQGSTDTQYF. CDR3 DNA: TGCGCCAGCAGCCAAGAGCAACAGGGAAGCACAGATACGCAGTATTTT.

The CDR3 nucleotides read TGTGCCAGCAGCTTGGCGATGGGCAGGGCCCGACTCTTTGGCGGCTACACCTTC. Protein sequence: CASSLAMGRARLFGGYTF. The rearrangement uses TRBV5-4 and TRBJ1-2; D possibly corresponds to TRBD1 (5 bases). V was clipped by 0 bases and J by 8 bases, with 26 bases between them. The CDR3 is 18 amino acids. Germline CDR1 SGHNT, CDR2 YYREEE (reference sequence).

The V call is TRBV5-1, the J call TRBJ2-5, with a possible D match to TRBD2 (5 bases). This CDR3 comprises 13 residues. The V and J ends lost 6 bases and 5 bases respectively, with 14 bases between them. CDR1 SGHRS and CDR2 YFSETQ come from the germline V gene. The CDR3 nucleotides read TGCGCCAGCAAGCGGACCCCGGGGGAGACCCAGTACTTC. Amino acids: CASKRTPGETQYF.

Only a few counts were recorded for this clone. The rearrangement links TRBV14 to TRBJ2-5; possible D gene TRBD1, 6 bases. The CDR3 runs to 17 residues. Trimming pared 0 bases from V and 0 bases from J, leaving 14 bases between. The germline V gene encodes CDR1 SGHDN and CDR2 FVKESK. CDR3 in DNA: TGTGCCAGCAGCCAAGATTTGGGGACATCGTACCAAGAGACCCAGTACTTC. It yields the protein CASSQDLGTSYQETQYF. Full variable domain (outside the CDR3, taken from reference TRBV14 and TRBJ2-5): EAGVTQFPSHSVIEKGQTVTLRCDPISGHDNLYWYRRVMGKEIKFLLHFVKESKQDESGMPNNRFLAERTGGTYSTLKVQPAELEDSGVYFCASSQDLGTSYQETQYFGPGTRLLVL.

The genes are TRBV28 and TRBJ2-5; 8 nucleotides agree with TRBD1. This CDR3 spans 13 amino acids. J was trimmed by 4 bases and V by 4 bases; bases with no gene match: 2. Germline values: CDR1 MDHEN, CDR2 SYDVKM. As DNA, the CDR3 is TGTGCCAGCAGTTCCAGGGGGCCAGAGACCCAGTACTTC. It encodes CASSSRGPETQYF. The full variable domain, its missing parts supplied by reference TRBV28 and TRBJ2-5, is DVKVTQSSRYLVKRTGEKVFLECVQDMDHENMFWYRQDPGLGLRLIYFSYDVKMKEKGDIPEGYSVSREKKERFSLILESASTNQTSMYLCASSSRGPETQYFGPGTRLLVL.

The gene calls are TRBV25-1 and TRBJ2-3, with a tentative D call TRBD2 (5 bases). Trimming removed 5 bases from V and 4 bases from J, with 22 bases in between. This CDR3 is 17 amino acids long. Germline lookup yields CDR1 MGHDK and CDR2 SYGVNS. CDR3 residues: CASSPNYGPHGADTQYF. DNA of the CDR3: TGTGCCAGCAGTCCAAACTACGGACCGCACGGGGCAGATACGCAGTATTTT.

This clone was detected only a few times. The chain is built from TRBV2 and TRBJ1-2; a weak D match, TRBD1 (6 bases). The V gene's germline CDR1 is SNHLY and CDR2 FYNNEI. V dropped 4 bases and J dropped 7 bases, with 16 bases sitting between them. CDR3 length: 14 residues. The CDR3 spells CASSVGQGRLGYTF. The CDR3, as DNA: TGTGCCAGCAGTGTAGGTCAGGGGCGCCTTGGCTACACCTTC.

The V and J genes are TRBV15 and TRBJ2-3; TRBD1 might be the D (6 bases). The length of the CDR3 is 17 residues. Trimming left V 0 bases short and J 4 bases short, with 17 bases between. Germline CDR1 and CDR2: LNHNV and YYDKDF (reference sequence). DNA of the CDR3: TGTGCCACCAGCAGAGATGGGGCAGGGGCCGGCGCAGATACGCAGTATTTT. It translates to CATSRDGAGAGADTQYF.